The 6 T cell receptor beta chains below come from one sample, sequenced in a study of response to subunit inactivated influenza vaccine. TCRdb re-called the RT-PCR reads with MiXCR, one entry per CDR3 protein. This sample has about 240,000 distinct CDR3 sequences, with 12% found just once. Sequencing used non-naive T cells sorted from PBMCs, obtained roughly 2 weeks before vaccination. Receptors were obtained from a man aged 50-59 years who received an inactivated influenza vaccine.

V and J are TRBV29-1 and TRBJ2-3; D remains unclear. V was shortened by 7 bases and J by 6 bases, with 8 bases between the two germline ends. This CDR3 has 10 amino acids. The germline V gene has CDR1 SQVTM and CDR2 ANQGSEA. In nucleotides, the CDR3 is TGCAGCGCTGCCAAGGATACGCAGTATTTT. Amino acid sequence: CSAAKDTQYF.

Details on this clonotype: The junction does not match germline at one end; this may be a read error. V gene TRBV6-1 combines with J gene TRBJ1-6; 7 nucleotides line up with TRBD1. CDR1 is MNHNS and CDR2 is SASEGT in the germline V gene. The CDR3 covers 13 residues. The CDR3 sequence: CASSENWGDSNGF. The CDR3 bases are TGTGCCAGCAGTGAAAACTGGGGGGACAGCAACGGATTT.

This clonotype appeared a few times. One junction end disagrees with the germline gene, perhaps due to a read error. V and J are TRBV5-1 and TRBJ2-5, with TRBD2 as a possible D gene (6 bases). Germline CDR1 is SGHRS and CDR2 is YFSETQ. This CDR3 is built from 13 residues. The CDR3 DNA is TGCGCCAGCACCTTGGGAGGCCAAGAGACCCAGTACTTC. Translation: CASTLGGQETQYF.

In its sample, this clonotype was seen many times. The rearrangement links TRBV2 to TRBJ2-5; D ambiguous. V lost 8 bases and J lost 1, with 17 bases in between. Germline CDR1 is SNHLY and CDR2 is FYNNEI. The CDR3 totals 15 residues. CDR3 protein: CASVLAITFQETQYF. In DNA form, the CDR3 reads TGTGCCAGCGTCCTTGCAATAACCTTCCAAGAGACCCAGTACTTC. Together with reference TRBV2 and TRBJ2-5, the CDR3 gives the full variable domain: EPEVTQTPSHQVTQMGQEVILRCVPISNHLYFYWYRQILGQKVEFLVSFYNNEISEKSEIFDDQFSVERPDGSNFTLKIRSTKLEDSAMYFCASVLAITFQETQYFGPGTRLLVL.

This chain connects TRBV11-2 to TRBJ2-1, with TRBD2 matching 8 bases. CDR1 is SGHAT, CDR2 FQNNGV, per germline. V gave up 2 bases and J gave up 6 bases; unmatched junction bases: 3. The CDR3 is made up of 14 amino acids. Here the CDR3 reads CASSLNLAGNEQFF. In DNA form, the CDR3 reads TGTGCCAGCAGCTTAAACCTAGCGGGCAATGAGCAGTTCTTC.

The table lists this clonotype with a few counts. This chain connects TRBV20-1 to TRBJ2-1; TRBD2 agrees at 9 bases. CDR1 DFQATT and CDR2 SNEGSKA come from the germline V gene (reference sequence). The CDR3 totals 15 residues. Unmatched junction bases numbered 5, after V lost 5 bases and J lost 0 bases. CDR3 DNA: TGCAGTGCTCTAGCGGGATTCGGCTCCTACAATGAGCAGTTCTTC. The encoded protein is CSALAGFGSYNEQFF.